These 24 T cell receptor beta chains came from one sample sequenced in a study of cytomegalovirus exposure and HLA in healthy donors. Both 60 Vbeta primers and 13 Jbeta primers went into the PCR. Measured with immunoSEQ multiplex PCR; TCRdb has only the in-frame clones, and not every one. Here the sample spans roughly 130,000 clones, around 8.5% being singletons. Sequenced: PBMCs. Every receptor here comes from a man aged 35 to 55 in good health and CMV-seronegative.

The chain uses TRBV6-5 and TRBJ1-2, with 10 bases matching TRBD1. From germline, CDR1 is MNHEY and CDR2 SVGAGI. Germline trimming cut 6 bases from V and 8 bases from J; bases unmatched to any gene: 9. This CDR3 comprises 14 residues. The CDR3: CASRLPGTGEGYTF. DNA of the CDR3: TGTGCCAGCAGGCTCCCCGGGACAGGGGAAGGCTACACCTTC.

The chain carries TRBV6-1 and TRBJ2-3, with 11 bases fitting TRBD2. V lost 2 bases, J lost 2 bases, and 6 bases stayed unmatched. Germline V CDR1 and CDR2: MNHNS, SASEGT. The CDR3 contains 17 residues. CDR3 residues: CASSETGLAGHTDTQYF. The DNA for the CDR3 is TGTGCCAGCAGTGAAACCGGACTAGCGGGCCACACAGATACGCAGTATTTT.

This clone was counted between two and nine times. CDR3 DNA sequence: TGCGCCAGCAGCATGGGACAGGCCTACGAGCAGTACTTC. Its protein is CASSMGQAYEQYF. This chain links TRBV5-1 with TRBJ2-7, with TRBD1 matching 8 bases. Germline trimming cut 4 bases from V and 2 bases from J; bases unmatched to any gene: 2. Germline V gives CDR1 SGHRS, CDR2 YFSETQ. This CDR3 has 13 residues.

This clone has more than one count but fewer than ten. V usage is TRBV6-6 and J usage is TRBJ2-1; 8 bases agree with TRBD2. Germline V gene lookup returns CDR1 MNHNY and CDR2 SVGAGI (reference sequence). There are 16 residues in the CDR3. Trimming cost V 0 bases and J 8 bases; bases outside gene matches: 9. The CDR3 region is CASSYSKAGGQDEQFF. The CDR3 coding sequence is TGTGCCAGCAGTTACTCGAAGGCGGGGGGCCAGGATGAGCAGTTCTTC.

The J gene is TRBJ2-5, the V gene TRBV19, with D unresolved. The CDR3 contains 13 residues. CDR1 and CDR2 from the germline V gene are LNHDA and SQIVND (reference sequence). Trimming removed 5 bases from V and 1 base from J, with 8 bases in between. The CDR3 nucleotides are TGTGCCAGTAGTTCCGGTCCCCAAGAGACCCAGTACTTC. Protein: CASSSGPQETQYF.

The chain carries TRBV2 and TRBJ1-1, with 8 bases matching TRBD1. The V segment lost 4 bases and the J segment 5 bases; nucleotides outside the gene matches: 6. The germline V gene encodes CDR1 SNHLY and CDR2 FYNNEI. The CDR3 loop spans 14 amino acids. CDR3 coding DNA: TGTGCCAGCAGTGGACAGGGGTCGGGAACTGAAGCTTTCTTT. This encodes CASSGQGSGTEAFF.

This chain connects TRBV11-2 to TRBJ2-7, with 7 bases aligning to TRBD1. Unmatched junction bases numbered 10, after V lost 1 base and J lost 1 base. In germline, CDR1 is SGHAT, CDR2 FQNNGV. The CDR3 covers 17 residues. The CDR3 loop is CASSLGEGGAGSYEQYF. CDR3 nucleotides: TGTGCCAGCAGCTTAGGGGAAGGGGGCGCTGGGTCCTACGAGCAGTACTTC.

In DNA form, the CDR3 reads TGTGCCAGCAGCGTAGGTGCAGGAGGGCGCCAAGAGACCCAGTACTTC. Translation: CASSVGAGGRQETQYF. The chain has TRBV9 and TRBJ2-5, with D possibly TRBD2 on 6 matching bases. With 0 bases removed from V and 1 base from J, the gap between germline ends came to 13 bases. The CDR3 extends over 16 amino acids. Germline assignment: CDR1 SGDLS and CDR2 YYNGEE.

The chain links TRBV4-3 to TRBJ2-7, with 9 bases identical to TRBD1. The CDR3 has 15 residues. Germline assignment: CDR1 LGHNA and CDR2 YSLEER. The V gene end was trimmed by 4 bases and the J gene end by 2 bases; junction bases not matched to a gene: 6. The CDR3 is CASSPSGTGPYEQYF. The DNA for the CDR3 is TGCGCCAGCAGCCCCTCCGGGACAGGGCCCTACGAGCAGTACTTC.

The chain carries TRBV19 and TRBJ2-1; 12 nucleotides line up with TRBD2. The CDR3 is 15 residues long. With V trimmed by 6 bases and J by 5 bases, 5 bases remained unmatched. CDR1 LNHDA and CDR2 SQIVND come from the germline V gene (reference sequence). CDR3 sequence: CASRTSGGSHNEQFF. The DNA of the CDR3 is TGTGCCAGTAGGACTAGCGGGGGATCCCACAATGAGCAGTTCTTC.

This clone was seen more than once but under ten times. The chain combines TRBV5-6 with TRBJ1-2, with D tentatively TRBD1 (5 bases). This CDR3 is 11 amino acids long. Germline values: CDR1 SGHDT, CDR2 YYEEEE. V was trimmed by 5 bases and J by 8 bases, leaving 10 bases between them. The chain's CDR3 is CASRGGYGYTF. DNA for the CDR3: TGTGCCAGCAGGGGGGGGTACGGCTACACCTTC.

The chain employs TRBV13 and TRBJ2-7; 7 bases are shared with TRBD2. J lost 4 bases, V lost 0 bases, and 9 bases had no gene match. The germline V gene has CDR1 PRHDT and CDR2 FYEKMQ (reference sequence). The CDR3 covers 16 residues. The CDR3 region has the DNA TGTGCCAGCAGCTTAGGCACTTCAGCGGGGATTTACGAGCAGTACTTC. It specifies CASSLGTSAGIYEQYF.

There are a few counts of this clone. This sequence joins TRBV6-6 and TRBJ1-2, with D tentatively TRBD1 (5 bases). The germline V and J ends were trimmed by 4 bases and 0 bases, with 9 bases remaining between them. Germline-derived CDR1 and CDR2 are MNHNY and SVGAGI (reference sequence). The CDR3 covers 14 residues. This CDR3 is CASSSTTANYGYTF. The CDR3 region has the DNA TGTGCCAGCAGTTCGACGACAGCTAACTATGGCTACACCTTC.

The table lists this clone with a few counts. The chain recombines TRBV6-5 with TRBJ1-1; D not certain. CDR1 and CDR2 (germline): MNHEY, SVGAGI. This CDR3 contains 12 residues. Trimming took 8 bases from V and 4 from J, leaving 11 bases between them. CDR3 sequence reads: CASGGLGTEAFF. CDR3 DNA: TGTGCCAGCGGAGGCTTGGGCACTGAAGCTTTCTTT.

This clone was seen more than once but under ten times. The chain uses TRBV5-1 and TRBJ2-3; D unclear. Germline values: CDR1 SGHRS, CDR2 YFSETQ. CDR3 size: 11 residues. V lost 4 bases to trimming and J lost 5 bases, with 5 bases between them. The CDR3 reads CASSERDTQYF. CDR3 DNA sequence: TGCGCCAGCAGCGAGAGAGATACGCAGTATTTT.

This clone came up a few times. CDR3 coding DNA: TGTGCCAGCTCACCCCCAGCGGGGGGGCTGAGCAATGAGCAGTTCTTC. Translation: CASSPPAGGLSNEQFF. This chain joins TRBV18 and TRBJ2-1, with 10 bases aligning to TRBD2. This CDR3 is 16 amino acids long. With V trimmed by 3 bases and J by 6 bases, 8 bases remained unmatched. Germline V gives CDR1 KGHSH, CDR2 LQKENI.

Of note for this clone: Other DNA sequences in this sample translate to the same CDR3. This chain uses TRBV9 with TRBJ1-3; D not resolved. Per germline, CDR1 SGDLS and CDR2 YYNGEE. There are 14 residues in the CDR3. The V end was cut by 0 bases, the J end by 0 bases, with 4 bases between. The CDR3 DNA sequence: TGTGCCAGCAGCGTAGCGGGCTCTGGAAACACCATATATTTT. This codes for CASSVAGSGNTIYF.

This clone was observed a few times. This chain joins TRBV5-1 and TRBJ2-1; 7 nucleotides agree with TRBD1. The CDR3 loop spans 15 amino acids. Germline V CDR1 and CDR2: SGHRS, YFSETQ. Trimming at V came to 3 bases and at J to 5 bases, leaving 8 bases not matched to a gene. CDR3 in DNA: TGCGCCAGCAGCTGGACGACAGGGTCCAACAATGAGCAGTTCTTC. Encoded protein: CASSWTTGSNNEQFF.

This clone occurred a few times. The gene calls are TRBV19 and TRBJ1-1; weak D call: TRBD1 (5 bases). The length of the CDR3 is 14 residues. The V and J ends lost 4 bases and 7 bases respectively, with 16 bases between them. Germline V gene data show CDR1 as LNHDA and CDR2 as SQIVND (reference sequence). The CDR3 sequence is CASSKEGQVREAFF. The CDR3 DNA sequence: TGTGCCAGTAGTAAGGAGGGGCAGGTCCGTGAAGCTTTCTTT. Full variable domain (outside the CDR3, taken from reference TRBV19 and TRBJ1-1): DGGITQSPKYLFRKEGQNVTLSCEQNLNHDAMYWYRQDPGQGLRLIYYSQIVNDFQKGDIAEGYSVSREKKESFPLTVTSAQKNPTAFYLCASSKEGQVREAFFGQGTRLTVV.

This chain uses TRBV9 with TRBJ2-3; 15 nucleotides match TRBD2. The CDR3 is 17 residues long. After removal of 0 bases from V and 3 bases from J, the junction contained 2 bases not matched to a gene. Looked up from germline, CDR1 is SGDLS and CDR2 is YYNGEE. The CDR3 nucleotides read TGTGCCAGCAGCGTAGAAGGACTAGCGGGGGGGACAGATACGCAGTATTTT. This codes for CASSVEGLAGGTDTQYF.

This clone has a handful of counts. V usage is TRBV7-6 and J usage is TRBJ2-3, with TRBD2 matching 7 bases. CDR1 SGHVS and CDR2 FNYEAQ come from the germline V gene. The length of the CDR3 is 16 residues. V shed 5 bases, J shed 0 bases, and the junction held 8 bases outside the gene matches. The CDR3 reads CASSPPRRGSTDTQYF. The DNA of the CDR3 is TGTGCCAGCAGCCCGCCCCGGCGGGGGAGCACAGATACGCAGTATTTT.

The rearrangement links TRBV7-2 to TRBJ2-5; the match to TRBD2 covers 7 bases. V lost 1 base, J lost 5 bases, and 7 bases stayed unmatched. The CDR3 has 15 residues. Germline V gene data show CDR1 as SGHTA and CDR2 as FQGNSA. This CDR3 reads CASSLGAAGSETQYF. The CDR3 region has the DNA TGTGCCAGCAGCTTAGGGGCAGCGGGGTCGGAGACCCAGTACTTC.

This clone showed up just a few times. V and J are TRBV27 and TRBJ2-7; unclear D gene. Trimming pared 5 bases from V and 3 bases from J, leaving 11 bases between. Germline CDR1 is MNHEY and CDR2 is SMNVEV (reference sequence). CDR3 size: 13 residues. DNA for the CDR3: TGTGCCAGCAGTGTCGAGGCTGTCTACGAGCAGTACTTC. This encodes CASSVEAVYEQYF.

This clone was seen only a few times. The rearrangement links TRBV7-2 to TRBJ2-5; 8 bases match TRBD1. CDR1 and CDR2 from the germline V gene are SGHTA and FQGNSA. V lost 3 bases and J lost 5; bases outside the gene matches: 11. This CDR3 is built from 16 residues. The CDR3 spells CASSLASTGGWETQYF. CDR3 nucleotide sequence: TGTGCCAGCAGCTTGGCTTCTACAGGGGGGTGGGAGACCCAGTACTTC.